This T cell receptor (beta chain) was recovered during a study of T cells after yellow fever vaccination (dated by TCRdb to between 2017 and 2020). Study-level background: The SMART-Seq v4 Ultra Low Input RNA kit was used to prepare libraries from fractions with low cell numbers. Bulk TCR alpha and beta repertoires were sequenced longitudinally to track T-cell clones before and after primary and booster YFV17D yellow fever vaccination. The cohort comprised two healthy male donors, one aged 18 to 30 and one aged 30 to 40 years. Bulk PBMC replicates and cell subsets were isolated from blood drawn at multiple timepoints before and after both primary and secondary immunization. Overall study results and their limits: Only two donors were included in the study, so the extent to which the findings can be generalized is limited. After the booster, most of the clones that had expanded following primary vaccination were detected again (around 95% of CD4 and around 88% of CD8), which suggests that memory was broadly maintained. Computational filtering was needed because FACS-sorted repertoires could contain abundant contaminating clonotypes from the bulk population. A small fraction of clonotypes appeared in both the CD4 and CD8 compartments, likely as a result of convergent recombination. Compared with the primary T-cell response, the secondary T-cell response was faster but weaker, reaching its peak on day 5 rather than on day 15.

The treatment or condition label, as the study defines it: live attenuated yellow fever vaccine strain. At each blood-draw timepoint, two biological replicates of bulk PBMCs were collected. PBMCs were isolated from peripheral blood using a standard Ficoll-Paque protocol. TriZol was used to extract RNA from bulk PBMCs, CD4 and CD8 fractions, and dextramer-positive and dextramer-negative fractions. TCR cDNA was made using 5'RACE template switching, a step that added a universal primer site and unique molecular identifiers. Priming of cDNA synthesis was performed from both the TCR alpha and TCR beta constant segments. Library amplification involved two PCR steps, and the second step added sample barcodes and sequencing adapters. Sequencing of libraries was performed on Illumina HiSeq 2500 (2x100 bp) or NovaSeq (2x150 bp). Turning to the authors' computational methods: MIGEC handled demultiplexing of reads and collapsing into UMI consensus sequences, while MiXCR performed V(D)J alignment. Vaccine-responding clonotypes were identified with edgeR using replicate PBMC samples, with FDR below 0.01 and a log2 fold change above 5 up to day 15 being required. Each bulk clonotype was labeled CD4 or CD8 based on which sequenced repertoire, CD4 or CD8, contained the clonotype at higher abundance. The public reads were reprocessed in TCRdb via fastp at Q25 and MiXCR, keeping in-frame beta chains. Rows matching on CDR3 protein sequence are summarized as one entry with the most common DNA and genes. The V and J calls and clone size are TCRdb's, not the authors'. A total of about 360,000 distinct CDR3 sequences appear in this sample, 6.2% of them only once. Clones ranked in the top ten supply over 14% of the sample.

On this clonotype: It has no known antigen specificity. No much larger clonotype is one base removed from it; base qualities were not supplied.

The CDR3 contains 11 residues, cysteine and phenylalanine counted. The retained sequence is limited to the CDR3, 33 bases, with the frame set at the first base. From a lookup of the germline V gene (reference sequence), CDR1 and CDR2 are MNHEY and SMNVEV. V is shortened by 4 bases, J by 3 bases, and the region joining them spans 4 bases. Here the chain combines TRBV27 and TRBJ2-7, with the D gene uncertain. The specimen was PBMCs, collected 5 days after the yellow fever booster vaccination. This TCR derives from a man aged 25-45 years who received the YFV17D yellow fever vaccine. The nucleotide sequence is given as TGTGCCAGCAGTTCCGTCTACGAGCAGTACTTC. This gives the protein CASSSVYEQYF.